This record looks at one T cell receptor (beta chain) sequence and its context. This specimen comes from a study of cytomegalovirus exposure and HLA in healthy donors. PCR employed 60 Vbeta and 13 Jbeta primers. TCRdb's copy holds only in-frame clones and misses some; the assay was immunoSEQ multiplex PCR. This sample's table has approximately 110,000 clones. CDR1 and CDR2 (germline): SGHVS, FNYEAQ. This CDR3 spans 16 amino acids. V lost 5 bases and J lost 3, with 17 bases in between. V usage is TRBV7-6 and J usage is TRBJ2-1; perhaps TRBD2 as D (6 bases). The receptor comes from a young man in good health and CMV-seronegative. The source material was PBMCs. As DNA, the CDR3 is TGTGCCAGCAGCGGACGGGGCGACGGGGGCTACAATGAGCAGTTCTTC. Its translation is CASSGRGDGGYNEQFF.